The 8 T cell receptor beta chains below were found in one sample sequenced in a study of blood T cell repertoires in COVID-19. Repertoires were generated with immunoSEQ multiplex PCR, while TCRdb's copy carries only in-frame clones and drops some. The sample has about 210,000 clones, around four fifths seen once. Sequencing was carried out using peripheral blood. These receptors all come from a woman in her forties or fifties with active or convalescent COVID-19.

The chain uses TRBV4-1 and TRBJ2-5, with D unresolved. CDR1 is MGHRA and CDR2 is YSYEKL in the germline V gene. The CDR3 is 17 amino acids. Between the trimmed V and J ends, which lost 1 base and 1 base, there was a span of 16 bases. DNA of the CDR3: TGCGCCAGCAGCCAAGCGCACTCAAGTACCACCCAAGAGACCCAGTACTTC. Encoded protein: CASSQAHSSTTQETQYF.

This clone appeared a few times. Other DNA sequences in this sample translate to the same CDR3. The V gene is TRBV28, the J gene TRBJ1-1, with a possible D match to TRBD1 (5 bases). Germline-derived CDR1 and CDR2 are MDHEN and SYDVKM. CDR3 length: 14 residues. Trimming left V 3 bases short and J 4 bases short, with 12 bases between. The CDR3 region has the DNA TGTGCCAGCAGTTTTTCCACCGGGGGCACTGAAGCTTTCTTT. Translation: CASSFSTGGTEAFF.

The gene calls are TRBV20-1 and TRBJ2-7; no reliable D call. The CDR3 is made up of 11 amino acids. Germline values: CDR1 DFQATT, CDR2 SNEGSKA (reference sequence). The ends were cut back, 0 bases at V and 3 bases at J, with 3 bases in the middle. The CDR3 protein is CSARERYEQYF. The DNA for the CDR3 is TGCAGTGCTAGAGAGCGCTACGAGCAGTACTTC.

This clone has a single count. V and J are TRBV3-1 (or the pseudogene TRBV3-2) and TRBJ2-2, with TRBD1 identical over 7 bases. CDR3 size: 14 residues. The ends lost 4 bases at V and 4 bases at J; junction bases unmatched: 3. Germline V gives CDR1 LGHDT, CDR2 YNNKEL (reference sequence). The CDR3 here is CASSLNRGTGELFF. CDR3 sequence (DNA): TGTGCCAGCAGCCTTAACAGGGGCACCGGGGAGCTGTTTTTT.

The V gene is TRBV29-1, the J gene TRBJ1-1, with D maybe TRBD1 (6 bases). This CDR3 contains 14 residues. Per the germline V gene, CDR1 is SQVTM and CDR2 is ANQGSEA. V was pared by 3 bases and J by 8 bases, with 19 bases between. In nucleotides, the CDR3 is TGCAGCGTTGAGGGGACACTCTTCCATAGGGAAGCTTTCTTT. Protein sequence: CSVEGTLFHREAFF.

CDR3 residues: CAIRGQGDEKLFF. CDR3 bases: TGTGCCATCAGAGGACAGGGAGATGAAAAACTGTTTTTT. The rearrangement joins TRBV10-3 to TRBJ1-4; 8 bases are shared with TRBD1. J lost 6 bases, V lost 6 bases, and 3 bases had no gene match. The germline V gene has CDR1 ENHRY and CDR2 SYGVKD. The CDR3 contains 13 residues.

CDR3 nucleotide sequence: TGTGCCACCAGATCCAGACTAGCGGACTCCTACAATGAGCAGTTCTTC. Its translation: CATRSRLADSYNEQFF. The chain links TRBV28 to TRBJ2-1; 9 bases align to TRBD2. The CDR3 consists of 16 residues. In germline, CDR1 is MDHEN, CDR2 SYDVKM. V shed 10 bases and J 0 bases; nucleotides not matched to a gene: 10.

This sequence joins TRBV4-1 and TRBJ2-2, with D perhaps matching TRBD1 (5 bases). Germline lookup yields CDR1 MGHRA and CDR2 YSYEKL. This CDR3 has 12 amino acids. Deletions cut 3 bases from V and 7 bases from J, with 6 bases between. The CDR3, as DNA: TGCGCCAGCAGCCACCAGGGCGGGGAGCTGTTTTTT. Amino acid sequence: CASSHQGGELFF.